This T cell receptor beta chain was recorded in a study of a mutant IDH1 vaccine in newly diagnosed glioma. On the study more broadly: Of treated patients, around 60% were men and about 38% women, averaging 40.4 years. Earlier therapy was either radiotherapy, temozolomide, or both, and most got both.

Profiling relied on immunoSEQ multiplex PCR, and the TCRdb table lists in-frame clones only, not all of them. The sample consists of 30,000 to 35,000 clones, around nine tenths of them appearing once. The CDR3 runs 14 residues. Germline loops: CDR1 KGHSH, CDR2 LQKENI. V was pared by 3 bases and J by 8 bases, with 16 bases between. To note about this clone: Antigen specificity is unknown.

Time point given: week 47, end of study. Doses consisted of 300 ug of mutant IDH1 20-mer peptide each, paired with topical imiquimod. Patients came in for eight vaccinations, in weeks 1, 3, 5, 7, 11, 15, 19 and 23. Donors had new IDH1-mutant astrocytomas of WHO grade 3 or 4 (ATRX-lost). This TCR was sampled from a man aged 35 to 55 with glioma. The V and J genes are TRBV18 and TRBJ1-2; D is unclear. This sample comprised PBMCs, obtained from a glioma patient whose treatment included an IDH1 peptide vaccine. CDR3 sequence (DNA): TGTGCCAGCTCACCGGACGGGCCACCGCGGGGCTACACCTTC. Protein: CASSPDGPPRGYTF.